These T cell receptor beta chains were read from a single sample in a study of cytomegalovirus exposure and HLA in healthy donors. Clones were read by immunoSEQ multiplex PCR, and TCRdb kept only the in-frame ones, dropping some. There are 95,000 to 150,000 clones in the sample; 88% occur only once, and about 6% lies in the top ten. The material sequenced was PBMCs. Source of these receptors: a woman between 18 and 30 years old in good health and CMV-seropositive. The CDR3 runs from the conserved cysteine through the conserved F or W. The D gene is left open where the match is weak. For some rows the clone size is stated as once, few or many, or as a class when expanded; others skip it.

v_gene	j_gene	d_gene	abundance	CDR3nt	CDR3aa
TRBV6-6	TRBJ2-1	TRBD2	NA	TGTGCCAGCAGTAGAGCGGGGACCGCCTACAATGAGCAGTTCTTC	CASSRAGTAYNEQFF
TRBV4-3	TRBJ1-2	NA	NA	TGCGCCAGCAGCCAAGATACAGCTTATGGCTACACCTTC	CASSQDTAYGYTF
TRBV9	TRBJ2-1	TRBD2	NA	TGTGCCAGCAGCGGACTAGCGGGGAACAATGAGCAGTTCTTC	CASSGLAGNNEQFF
TRBV5-1	TRBJ2-1	NA	once	TGCGCCAGCAGTCTAGCTCCGAACTCCTACAATGAGCAGTTCTTC	CASSLAPNSYNEQFF
TRBV2	TRBJ2-7	TRBD1	NA	TGTGCCAGCAGTCGGGACAGATTATACGAGCAGTACTTC	CASSRDRLYEQYF
TRBV6-6	TRBJ1-5	NA	NA	TGTGCCAGCAGTGACGTTCCAGGGCTGCCCCAGCATTTT	CASSDVPGLPQHF
TRBV9	TRBJ2-2	TRBD2	NA	TGTGCCAGCAGCGTCCCCCCGGGGGGGCCTACCGGGGAGCTGTTTTTT	CASSVPPGGPTGELFF
TRBV7-9	TRBJ1-2	TRBD1	NA	TGTGCCAGCAGCCTCGCGACAGGGGGCGCGAGCTATGGCTACACCTTC	CASSLATGGASYGYTF
TRBV5-1	TRBJ2-7	NA	NA	TGCGCCAGCAGCGTGTCAGGGACCTACGAGCAGTACTTC	CASSVSGTYEQYF
TRBV11-3	TRBJ2-1	NA	NA	TGTGCCAGCAGCTCCCGACAGGATCTGGTCAATGAGCAGTTCTTC	CASSSRQDLVNEQFF
TRBV2	TRBJ1-1	NA	NA	TGTGCCAGCAGTCCACGCCGGAAACAGGGCTCGGGCACTGAAGCTTTCTTT	CASSPRRKQGSGTEAFF
TRBV19	TRBJ1-1	TRBD1	NA	TGTGCCAGTAAAGGACAGGGGTGGGGGAGGAACACTGAAGCTTTCTTT	CASKGQGWGRNTEAFF
TRBV18	TRBJ2-7	TRBD1	NA	TGTGCCAGCTCAGCAACCTCGGGACAGTCCTACGAGCAGTACTTC	CASSATSGQSYEQYF
TRBV5-6	TRBJ2-7	TRBD2	NA	TGTGCCAGCAGCTATAGCGGGGGGGCCTCGCACGAGCAGTACTTC	CASSYSGGASHEQYF
TRBV5-1	TRBJ2-2	TRBD2	once	TGCGCCAGCAGCTCGACTAGCGGGGGGCTCGCGAACACCGGGGAGCTGTTTTTT	CASSSTSGGLANTGELFF
TRBV28	TRBJ2-1	TRBD1	NA	TGTGCCAGCAGCCAATACCGGGACAGGGGGCGAGATGAGCAGTTCTTC	CASSQYRDRGRDEQFF
TRBV5-1	TRBJ1-1	NA	NA	TGCGCCAGCAGCTTCAATAGGGGGACGATGGCTTTCTTT	CASSFNRGTMAFF
TRBV29-1	TRBJ1-1	NA	NA	TGCAGCGTTGAAAAAGTCTCCCCGGGAGCTTTCTTT	CSVEKVSPGAFF
TRBV6-1	TRBJ2-5	NA	NA	TGTGCCAGCAGCCTACAGGGTCCACGGGAGACCCAGTACTTC	CASSLQGPRETQYF
TRBV2	TRBJ1-1	NA	NA	TGTGCCAGGGAGTCCACGACTGAAGAGACAGGCCTCAACACTGAAGCTTTCTTT	CARESTTEETGLNTEAFF
TRBV7-8	TRBJ2-5	TRBD2	NA	TGTGCCAGCAGCCACGGGGGGGCCGTGGGAGAGACCCAGTACTTC	CASSHGGAVGETQYF
TRBV5-1	TRBJ2-1	NA	NA	TGCGCCAGCAGCCCCCTGGAAGGGGGCAATGAGCAGTTCTTC	CASSPLEGGNEQFF
TRBV13	TRBJ2-7	TRBD1	NA	TGTGCCAGCAGCTCACGGACAGGGGGGAACGAGCAGTACTTC	CASSSRTGGNEQYF
TRBV6-6	TRBJ1-5	NA	once	TGTGCCAGCGGCACGCGGAATAGCAATCAGCCCCAGCATTTT	CASGTRNSNQPQHF
TRBV5-1	TRBJ2-7	TRBD1	few	TGCGCCAGCAGCTTAAGGGGGCGACACTACGAGCAGTACTTC	CASSLRGRHYEQYF
TRBV5-4	TRBJ1-2	NA	NA	TGTGCCAGCAGCCCCGCGGGGTATGGCTACACCTTC	CASSPAGYGYTF
TRBV4-1	TRBJ1-2	TRBD1	NA	TGCGCCAGCAGCCCAGGGGGCGTAAACTTTAACTATGGCTACACCTTC	CASSPGGVNFNYGYTF
TRBV7-2	TRBJ2-1	NA	NA	TGTGCCAGCAGCCCCCCGGGTAGCTTGAACAATGAGCAGTTCTTC	CASSPPGSLNNEQFF
TRBV7-9	TRBJ1-4	NA	NA	TGTGCCAGCAGCTTTAGGACAGACTTGGATGAAAAACTGTTTTTT	CASSFRTDLDEKLFF
TRBV2	TRBJ2-5	NA	NA	TGTGCCAGCAGTGAAACAGCGGCCCCAAGGGAGACCCAGTACTTC	CASSETAAPRETQYF
TRBV18	TRBJ1-1	TRBD1	once	TGTGCCAGCTCACCCCGTTGGGACAGGGCTGAAGCTTTCTTT	CASSPRWDRAEAFF
TRBV18	TRBJ2-5	TRBD2	once	TGTGCCAGCTCACCACCGCGGGGGGGCCAAGAGACCCAGTACTTC	CASSPPRGGQETQYF
TRBV7-8	TRBJ1-1	TRBD1	NA	TGTGCCAGCAGCTATCGCCGGGACAGGGGGTCTGAAGCTTTCTTT	CASSYRRDRGSEAFF
TRBV12-5	TRBJ2-7	NA	NA	TGTGCTAGTGGACAGAATTTCTACGAGCAGTACTTC	CASGQNFYEQYF
TRBV14	TRBJ1-1	NA	NA	TGTGCCAGCAGCCGTCCCTACCGAAGGAGCACTGAAGCTTTCTTT	CASSRPYRRSTEAFF
TRBV7-9	TRBJ2-7	NA	NA	TGTGCCAGCAGCTTTGGGGGGTCCCTCTCCTACGAGCAGTACTTC	CASSFGGSLSYEQYF
TRBV15	TRBJ2-7	NA	NA	TGTGCCACCAGCGGATCGGACAGCGATACCTACGAGCAGTACTTC	CATSGSDSDTYEQYF
TRBV19	TRBJ1-1	TRBD1	NA	TGTGCCAGTAGTCGACAGGGGGCGAACACTGAAGCTTTCTTT	CASSRQGANTEAFF
TRBV5-4	TRBJ2-7	NA	once	TGTGCCAGCAGCTTAAGCGGCCCCGGGGGCGAGCAGTACTTC	CASSLSGPGGEQYF
TRBV7-6	TRBJ1-3	NA	NA	TGTGCCAGCAGCTTAGGCCGGGGCTCTGGAAACACCATATATTTT	CASSLGRGSGNTIYF
TRBV14	TRBJ1-3	NA	few	TGTGCCAGCAGCCTAAACACTCTCGGAGCCCCCCGGAACACCATATATTTT	CASSLNTLGAPRNTIYF
TRBV10-3	TRBJ1-1	NA	NA	TGTGCCATCAGTGCCCAGGGGACCCCTACTGAAGCTTTCTTT	CAISAQGTPTEAFF
TRBV10-3	TRBJ1-3	NA	NA	TGTGCCATCAATGGGGGCCCCTCTGGAAACACCATATATTTT	CAINGGPSGNTIYF
TRBV18	TRBJ2-1	NA	NA	TGTGCCAGCTCACCCGGGAAGAATGAGCAGTTCTTC	CASSPGKNEQFF
TRBV27	TRBJ2-4	TRBD1	NA	TGTGCCACCAACCCGACAGGGAATGGCTTGACCAAAAACATTCAGTACTTC	CATNPTGNGLTKNIQYF